By share, the clone carrying this TCR beta chain counts as medium-sized. This specimen belongs to a study of T cell repertoires in aging, cancer and after chemotherapy. TCR beta rearrangements were amplified from peripheral blood genomic DNA. Rearranged V-D-J TRB sequences were amplified with a mixed TRB-A/B primer pool. TCRdb called the multiplex PCR reads again in MiXCR, with one record for every CDR3 protein. Of a few thousand distinct CDR3 sequences in the sample, 24% were seen once. CDR1 is MNHEY and CDR2 is SVGAGI in the germline V gene. CDR3 length: 14 amino acids. The ends lost 8 bases at V and 6 bases at J; junction bases unmatched: 9.

This receptor was identified in a human donor with a solid tumor. The chain carries TRBV6-5 and TRBJ2-7, with 11 bases that match TRBD1. The sample comprised blood. CDR3: CASVPGTGGSEQYF. The DNA of the CDR3 is TGTGCCAGCGTACCCGGGACAGGGGGATCCGAGCAGTACTTC.